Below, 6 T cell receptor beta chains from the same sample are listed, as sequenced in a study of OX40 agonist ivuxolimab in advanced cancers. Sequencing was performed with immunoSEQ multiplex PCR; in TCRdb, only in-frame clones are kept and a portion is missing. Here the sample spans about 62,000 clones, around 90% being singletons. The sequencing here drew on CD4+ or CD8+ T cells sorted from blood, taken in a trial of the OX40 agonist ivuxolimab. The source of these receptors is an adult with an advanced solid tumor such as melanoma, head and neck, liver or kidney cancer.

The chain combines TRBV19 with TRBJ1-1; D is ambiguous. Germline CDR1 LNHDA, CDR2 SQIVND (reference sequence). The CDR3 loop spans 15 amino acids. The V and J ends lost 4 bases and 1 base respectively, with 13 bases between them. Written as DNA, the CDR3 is TGTGCCAGTAGTAGCCGCGGAAAAGGGAACACTGAAGCTTTCTTT. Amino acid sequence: CASSSRGKGNTEAFF. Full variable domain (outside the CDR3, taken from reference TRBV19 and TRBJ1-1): DGGITQSPKYLFRKEGQNVTLSCEQNLNHDAMYWYRQDPGQGLRLIYYSQIVNDFQKGDIAEGYSVSREKKESFPLTVTSAQKNPTAFYLCASSSRGKGNTEAFFGQGTRLTVV.

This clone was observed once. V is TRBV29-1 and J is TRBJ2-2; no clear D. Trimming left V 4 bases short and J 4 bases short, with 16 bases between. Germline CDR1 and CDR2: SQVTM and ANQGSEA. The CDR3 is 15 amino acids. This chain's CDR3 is CSVGNSPGPTGELFF. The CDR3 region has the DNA TGCAGCGTTGGTAACTCCCCCGGGCCCACCGGGGAGCTGTTTTTT.

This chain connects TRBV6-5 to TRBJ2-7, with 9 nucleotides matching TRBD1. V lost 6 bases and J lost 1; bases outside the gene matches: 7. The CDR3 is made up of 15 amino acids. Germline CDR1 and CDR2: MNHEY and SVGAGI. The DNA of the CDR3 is TGTGCCAGCAGCAAACAAGGACAGGGGTCCTACGAGCAGTACTTC. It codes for CASSKQGQGSYEQYF.

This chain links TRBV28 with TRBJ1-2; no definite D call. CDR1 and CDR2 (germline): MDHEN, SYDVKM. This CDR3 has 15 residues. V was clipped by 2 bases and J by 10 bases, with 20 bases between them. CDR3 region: CASSLRIQLGSDYTF. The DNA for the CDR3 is TGTGCCAGCAGTTTAAGGATACAGCTTGGTTCGGACTACACCTTC.

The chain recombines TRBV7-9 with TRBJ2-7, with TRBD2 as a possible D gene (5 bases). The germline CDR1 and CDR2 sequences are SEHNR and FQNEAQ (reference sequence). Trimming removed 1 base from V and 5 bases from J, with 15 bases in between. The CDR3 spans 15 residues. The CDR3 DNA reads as TGTGCCAGCAGCTTAGACCTTACTAGTTACCACGAGCAGTACTTC. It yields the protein CASSLDLTSYHEQYF.

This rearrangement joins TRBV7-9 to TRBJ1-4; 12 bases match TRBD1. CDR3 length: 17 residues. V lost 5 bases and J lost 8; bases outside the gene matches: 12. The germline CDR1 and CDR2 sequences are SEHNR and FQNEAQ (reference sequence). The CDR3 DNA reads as TGTGCCAGCAGCCCGGGGACAGGGGGCTATACAGGAGAAAAACTGTTTTTT. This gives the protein CASSPGTGGYTGEKLFF.